These 7 T cell receptor beta chains were sequenced from one sample in a study of regulatory T cells in long-lasting Graves disease. According to the study, TCR beta libraries were built with iRepertoire HTBI primers and CDR3-region Arm-PCR. TCRdb fed the multiplex PCR reads into MiXCR, producing one record per CDR3 protein. The profile shows roughly 610,000 distinct CDR3 sequences, 15% to 20% of them singletons. The time point: newly diagnosed GD, antithyroid drugs for less than 3 months. RNA from PBMCs was the source of the TCR library. The same sample was also studied in work on T cells in Graves' hyperthyroidism and ophthalmopathy.

The source material was peripheral blood mononuclear cells (PBMCs), sampled at new diagnosis, from a patient treated with antithyroid drugs. These TCRs come from a woman in her 30s with Graves disease.

The V and J genes are TRBV29-1 and TRBJ2-4, with 10 bases fitting TRBD1. Germline CDR1 is SQVTM and CDR2 is ANQGSEA. CDR3 size: 17 residues. Trimming at V came to 0 bases and at J to 7 bases, leaving 12 bases not matched to a gene. The CDR3 region has the DNA TGCAGCGTTGAAGATCGTGGCCCGACAGGGGGCTGGAACATTCAGTACTTC. Protein sequence: CSVEDRGPTGGWNIQYF.

V gene TRBV19 combines with J gene TRBJ2-1, with 8 bases matching TRBD1. Germline trimming cut 6 bases from V and 1 base from J; bases unmatched to any gene: 11. CDR1 LNHDA and CDR2 SQIVND come from the germline V gene (reference sequence). The CDR3 loop spans 17 amino acids. This CDR3 is CASRDRRGTGSYNEQFF. CDR3 bases: TGTGCCAGTAGGGACAGGAGGGGGACAGGTTCCTACAATGAGCAGTTCTTC.

The sample holds a few counts of this clonotype. The genes are TRBV20-1 and TRBJ2-1; 11 bases align to TRBD2. This CDR3 comprises 14 residues. Germline CDR1 and CDR2: DFQATT and SNEGSKA (reference sequence). The junction had 6 bases not matched to a gene; V was cut back by 2 bases and J by 9 bases. The CDR3 nucleotides are TGCAGTGCTAGAACTAGCGGGAGCTATGGTGAGCAGTTCTTC. Its translation: CSARTSGSYGEQFF.

The chain is built from TRBV15 and TRBJ1-1; D unresolved. Looked up from germline, CDR1 is LNHNV and CDR2 is YYDKDF (reference sequence). Trimming left V 3 bases short and J 7 bases short, with 12 bases between. This CDR3 has 13 residues. In nucleotides, the CDR3 is TGTGCCACCAGCAGGGCCTCGGCTTATGAAGCTTTCTTT. Protein: CATSRASAYEAFF.

This clonotype was seen at least ten times. The gene calls are TRBV7-9 and TRBJ2-7; 8 bases are a match to TRBD2. The CDR3 has 17 amino acids. Germline-derived CDR1 and CDR2 are SEHNR and FQNEAQ (reference sequence). Trimming cost V 4 bases and J 0 bases; bases outside gene matches: 11. In DNA form, the CDR3 reads TGTGCCAGCAGCTCCTCATGGTTAGCGGGGTCCTCCTACGAGCAGTACTTC. Amino acids: CASSSSWLAGSSYEQYF.

This chain joins TRBV11-1 and TRBJ2-1; 12 nucleotides agree with TRBD2. V shed 4 bases and J 6 bases; nucleotides not matched to a gene: 4. CDR3 length: 15 residues. Per the germline V gene, CDR1 is SGHAT and CDR2 is FQDESV (reference sequence). The CDR3 sequence is CASSWTSGASNEQFF. CDR3 DNA sequence: TGTGCCAGCAGCTGGACTAGCGGGGCCAGCAATGAGCAGTTCTTC. The full variable domain, rest sourced from reference TRBV11-1 and TRBJ2-1, is EAEVAQSPRYKITEKSQAVAFWCDPISGHATLYWYRQILGQGPELLVQFQDESVVDDSQLPKDRFSAERLKGVDSTLKIQPAELGDSAMYLCASSWTSGASNEQFFGPGTRLTVL.

This clonotype has a count of ten or more. The rearrangement links TRBV28 to TRBJ2-7; the D gene is possibly TRBD2 (7 bases). Germline loops: CDR1 MDHEN, CDR2 SYDVKM. V lost 5 bases and J 8 bases, leaving 19 bases between the germline ends. The CDR3 totals 14 residues. This CDR3 is CASSPQHAGAKQYF. The CDR3 DNA reads as TGTGCCAGCAGTCCCCAACACGCGGGGGCAAAGCAGTACTTC.